Listed below are T cell receptor beta chains from one sample, sequenced in a study of T cells in localized non-small cell lung cancer. Assay used: immunoSEQ multiplex PCR; TCRdb lists only in-frame clones, some missing. Of some 13,000 clones in the sample, 86% were seen once. The sequencing used peripheral blood, collected before any cancer treatment. Receptors were obtained from a male donor at least 60 years old with stage III lung adenocarcinoma. CDR3s include the opening cysteine and the closing phenylalanine or tryptophan. D genes are given only for firm matches. Size values are once, few and many counts, or a class for expanded clones, and some rows have none.

>few|TRBV30|TRBJ1-5|-
CAWSPGRGTNQPQHF
TGTGCCTGGAGTCCGGGGCGTGGGACAAATCAGCCCCAGCATTTT
>-|TRBV19|TRBJ1-4|-
CASSKDGATNEKLFF
TGTGCCAGTAGTAAGGACGGGGCAACTAATGAAAAACTGTTTTTT
>-|TRBV10-3|TRBJ2-7|TRBD2
CAISVGLAGVASYEQYF
TGTGCCATCAGTGTGGGACTAGCGGGAGTGGCGTCCTACGAGCAGTACTTC
>-|TRBV10-3|TRBJ2-3|-
CATSTGSPDTQYF
TGTGCCACCTCGACGGGCAGCCCAGATACGCAGTATTTT
>-|TRBV6-6|TRBJ2-2|TRBD1
CASSSGGQGGELFF
TGTGCCAGCAGTTCAGGAGGACAGGGCGGGGAGCTGTTTTTT
>-|TRBV5-1|TRBJ2-3|TRBD2
CASKREASTDTQYF
TGCGCCAGTAAGCGGGAGGCTAGCACAGATACGCAGTATTTT
>-|TRBV11-2|TRBJ2-7|-
CASSWTDTTYEQYF
TGTGCCAGCAGCTGGACTGACACAACCTACGAGCAGTACTTC
>-|TRBV11-1|TRBJ2-2|-
CASSLVAVATGELFF
TGTGCCAGCAGCTTAGTTGCGGTTGCCACCGGGGAGCTGTTTTTT
>few|TRBV27|TRBJ2-1|-
CASSLSSLPGDEQFF
TGTGCCAGCAGTTTATCGTCGCTCCCGGGGGATGAGCAGTTCTTC
>-|TRBV9|TRBJ2-1|TRBD1
CASERQGALHEQFF
TGTGCCAGCGAAAGACAGGGGGCCCTCCATGAGCAGTTCTTC
>-|TRBV13|TRBJ1-5|TRBD1
CASSARLTGGGQPQHF
TGTGCCAGCAGCGCCCGATTAACAGGGGGCGGGCAGCCCCAGCATTTT
>-|TRBV2|TRBJ1-5|TRBD1
CASSGDRGGQPQHF
TGTGCCAGCAGTGGGGACAGGGGAGGGCAGCCCCAGCATTTT
>-|TRBV15|TRBJ1-6|-
CATGASTNSPLHF
TGTGCCACCGGTGCATCTACTAATTCACCCCTCCACTTT
>-|TRBV5-4|TRBJ1-2|TRBD1
CASSAGTANFNYGYTF
TGTGCCAGCAGCGCCGGGACAGCTAACTTTAACTATGGCTACACCTTC
>-|TRBV27|TRBJ2-1|-
CASSLFRDSHNEQFF
TGTGCCAGCAGTTTGTTCCGGGACTCACACAATGAGCAGTTCTTC
>-|TRBV30|TRBJ2-7|TRBD1
CAWREGAGYEQYF
TGTGCCTGGAGAGAGGGGGCGGGTTACGAGCAGTACTTC
>-|TRBV2|TRBJ1-1|-
CASSRLRVGNTEAFF
TGTGCCAGCAGTCGCCTCAGGGTGGGGAACACTGAAGCTTTCTTT
>-|TRBV19|TRBJ1-5|-
CARRGGHTGGGLGNQPQHF
TGTGCCCGTCGTGGGGGCCATACGGGGGGCGGGTTGGGCAATCAGCCCCAGCATTTT
>-|TRBV6-1|TRBJ1-5|-
CASSGKGVIGNQPQHF
TGTGCCAGCAGTGGGAAGGGGGTGATAGGCAATCAGCCCCAGCATTTT
>-|TRBV7-6|TRBJ1-2|-
CASSHRGRFGYTF
TGTGCCAGCAGCCACCGGGGGAGGTTTGGCTACACCTTC
>-|TRBV5-1|TRBJ2-5|-
CASRTGTHKETQYF
TGCGCCAGCAGGACCGGGACACACAAAGAGACCCAGTACTTC
>-|TRBV18|TRBJ2-7|TRBD2
CASSQTSGRSSYEQYF
TGTGCCAGCTCACAAACCAGCGGGAGGAGCTCCTACGAGCAGTACTTC
>-|TRBV7-2|TRBJ1-5|-
CASSLVRDQPQHF
TGTGCCAGCAGCTTAGTCAGGGACCAGCCCCAGCATTTT
>once|TRBV27|TRBJ2-7|-
CASSHAQAYEQYF
TGTGCCAGCAGCCACGCCCAGGCCTACGAGCAGTACTTC
>-|TRBV6-6|TRBJ2-5|TRBD2
CASSYTLTSVGETQYF
TGTGCCAGCAGCTACACCCTGACTAGCGTGGGCGAGACCCAGTACTTC
>few|TRBV18|TRBJ1-1|-
CASSPTDSSSTEAFF
TGTGCCAGCTCACCAACAGACAGTAGCAGCACTGAAGCTTTCTTT
>-|TRBV30|TRBJ2-3|TRBD1
CAWTLPGAGGEGDTQYF
TGTGCCTGGACTCTCCCGGGGGCAGGGGGCGAGGGGGATACGCAGTATTTT
>-|TRBV28|TRBJ1-2|TRBD1
CASSSGTGLDYGYTF
TGTGCCAGCAGTTCCGGGACAGGGCTGGACTATGGCTACACCTTC
>few|TRBV10-3|TRBJ2-7|-
CAIRSGVGRGEQYF
TGTGCCATCAGATCAGGGGTAGGGAGGGGCGAGCAGTACTTC
>-|TRBV5-1|TRBJ2-3|TRBD1
CASSPDRDRTDTQYF
TGCGCCAGCAGCCCAGACAGGGACCGCACAGATACGCAGTATTTT
>-|TRBV10-3|TRBJ1-1|-
CAIRPTDLNTEAFF
TGTGCCATCAGGCCAACCGATCTTAACACTGAAGCTTTCTTT
>once|TRBV5-6|TRBJ1-5|-
CASHNGGSNSNQPQHF
TGTGCCAGCCACAATGGAGGCAGTAATAGCAATCAGCCCCAGCATTTT
>-|TRBV6-5|TRBJ1-5|-
CASTRTANSNQPQHF
TGTGCCAGCACCCGAACAGCAAATAGCAATCAGCCCCAGCATTTT